The rows below give T cell receptor beta chains drawn from one sample of a study of CD8 T cells in Susac syndrome. TCRdb independently ran MiXCR on the immunoSEQ multiplex PCR reads; one entry per CDR3 protein. The data hold roughly 200,000 distinct CDR3 sequences, with 85% to 95% observed a single time. Material: CD4+ T cells from PBMCs. The receptors stem from a human donor with Susac syndrome. Both conserved end residues are part of each CDR3. D genes are given only for firm matches. Clone size, where shown, is once, few, many, or a class for clones that have expanded.

>.|TRBV7-9|TRBJ2-7|.|12
TGTGCCAGCAGCTTCAGTTCCTACGAGCAGTACTTC
CASSFSSYEQYF
>.|TRBV20-1|TRBJ2-7|.|14
TGCAGTGCTAGTTTGGGGGTCGTCGGCTACGAGCAGTACTTC
CSASLGVVGYEQYF
>.|TRBV20-1|TRBJ1-2|TRBD1|14
TGCAGTGCTAGTCCGAACCGACAGGGAGGGGGCTACACCTTC
CSASPNRQGGGYTF
>.|TRBV30|TRBJ2-1|.|15
TGTGCCTGGAGTGTTATGTGGGGGAGGTACAATGAGCAGTTCTTC
CAWSVMWGRYNEQFF
>once|TRBV6-1|TRBJ2-7|.|18
TGTGCCAGCAGGACTCCCGGCAGGGCCGGTCGGGACTCTTACGAGCAGTACTTC
CASRTPGRAGRDSYEQYF
>once|TRBV14|TRBJ2-1|.|14
TGTGCCAGCAGCCAAGGGTGGAGGAACAATGAGCAGTTCTTC
CASSQGWRNNEQFF
>few|TRBV5-1|TRBJ2-5|TRBD2|15
TGCGCCAGCAGCCTGAGGGAGGCAGCGGGGGAGACCCAGTACTTC
CASSLREAAGETQYF
>.|TRBV12-3/TRBV12-4|TRBJ2-6|.|17
TGTGCCAGCAGTTTAGAAGCTGGGGGGTTCGGGGCCAACGTCCTGACTTTC
CASSLEAGGFGANVLTF
>.|TRBV14|TRBJ1-2|.|12
TGTGCCAGCAGCCCGGACGGCCCTGGCTACACCTTC
CASSPDGPGYTF
>once|TRBV30|TRBJ1-1|.|10
TGTGCCACTTGGGCAGGGAGGGCTTTCTTT
CATWAGRAFF
>.|TRBV18|TRBJ1-6|.|16
TGTGCCAGCTCACCACGGGTGGGACAAGAAAATTCACCCCTCCACTTT
CASSPRVGQENSPLHF
>.|TRBV20-1|TRBJ2-1|.|11
TGCAGTGCCCTTCGGAGTCCTGAGCAGTTCTTC
CSALRSPEQFF
>.|TRBV5-4|TRBJ1-2|TRBD1|15
TGTGCCAGCAGCTTATTTGCGGACAGGCTTGGAGGCTACACCTTC
CASSLFADRLGGYTF
>.|TRBV20-1|TRBJ2-7|.|13
TGCAGTGCTAGAGGCAGGGCGCTGCGTGAGCAGTACTTC
CSARGRALREQYF
>.|TRBV7-6|TRBJ1-4|TRBD1|15
TGTGCCAGCAGCGACGGACAGGGAGGGGCTGAAAAACTGTTTTTT
CASSDGQGGAEKLFF
>.|TRBV20-1|TRBJ2-1|.|15
TGCAGTGCTAGATCTGGCGGAGGGGGCTACAATGAGCAGTTCTTC
CSARSGGGGYNEQFF
>.|TRBV2|TRBJ2-7|.|15
TGTGCCAGCAGTCGTCCGACAGGAGTATACTACGAGCAGTACTTC
CASSRPTGVYYEQYF
>.|TRBV5-4|TRBJ2-4|.|12
TGTGCCAGCAGCTTGGTCCAGGGCATTCAGTACTTC
CASSLVQGIQYF
>once|TRBV15|TRBJ2-3|.|12
TGTGCCACCAGCCTAAAGGCAGATACGCAGTATTTT
CATSLKADTQYF
>.|TRBV12-3/TRBV12-4|TRBJ1-5|.|17
TGTGCCAGCAGGCTATCGGGACTACACTCTAGCAATCAGCCCCAGCATTTT
CASRLSGLHSSNQPQHF
>.|TRBV27|TRBJ2-1|TRBD2|14
TGTGCCAGCGCCGGACTAGCGTATAACAATGAGCAGTTCTTC
CASAGLAYNNEQFF
>.|TRBV18|TRBJ1-5|.|14
TGTGCCAGCTCACCGGGGCAGGCATTACAGCCCCAGCATTTT
CASSPGQALQPQHF
>.|TRBV30|TRBJ2-1|TRBD2|15
TGTGCCTGGACCGGGGTGAGGAGCGGGGGGGGTGAGCAGTTCTTC
CAWTGVRSGGGEQFF